This T cell receptor (beta chain) was sequenced during a study of T cell changes during pregnancy in multiple sclerosis. This clone appeared a single time. The method was immunoSEQ multiplex PCR; TCRdb's version includes in-frame clones alone and lacks a portion of them. Of 90,000 or so clones in the sample, approximately 91% were seen once. CDR1 is ENHRY, CDR2 SYGVKD, per germline. The CDR3 runs to 14 residues. V lost 0 bases and J lost 8, with 8 bases in between. The receptor was isolated from a female donor in good health, serving as a control in a pregnancy study. Some clones in this sample may be carry-over from other donors' samples. The starting material was PBMCs, obtained in the first trimester of pregnancy. This sequence joins TRBV10-3 and TRBJ1-6, with D unresolved. The CDR3 DNA reads as TGTGCCATCAGTGAGTCGACTCGGGATTCACCCCTCCACTTT. Translation gives CAISESTRDSPLHF.